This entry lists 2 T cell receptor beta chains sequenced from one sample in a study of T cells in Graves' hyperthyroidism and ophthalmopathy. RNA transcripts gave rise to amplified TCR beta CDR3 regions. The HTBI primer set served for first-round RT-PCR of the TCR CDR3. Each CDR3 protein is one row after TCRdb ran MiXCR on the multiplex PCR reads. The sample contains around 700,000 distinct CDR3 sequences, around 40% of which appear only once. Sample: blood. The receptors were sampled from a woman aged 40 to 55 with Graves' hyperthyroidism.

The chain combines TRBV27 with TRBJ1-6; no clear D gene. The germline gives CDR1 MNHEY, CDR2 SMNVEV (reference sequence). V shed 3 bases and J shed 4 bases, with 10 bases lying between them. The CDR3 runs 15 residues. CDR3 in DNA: TGTGCCAGCAGTTTGGGCCAGCTATATAATTCACCCCTCCACTTT. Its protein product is CASSLGQLYNSPLHF.

The CDR3 loop is CASRTGGAGSYEQYF. CDR3 DNA: TGTGCCAGCAGAACAGGGGGCGCGGGGTCCTACGAGCAGTACTTC. This chain joins TRBV12-3 or TRBV12-4 and TRBJ2-7, with 9 bases lining up with TRBD1. After removal of 6 bases from V and 1 base from J, the junction contained 7 bases not matched to a gene. This CDR3 comprises 15 residues.